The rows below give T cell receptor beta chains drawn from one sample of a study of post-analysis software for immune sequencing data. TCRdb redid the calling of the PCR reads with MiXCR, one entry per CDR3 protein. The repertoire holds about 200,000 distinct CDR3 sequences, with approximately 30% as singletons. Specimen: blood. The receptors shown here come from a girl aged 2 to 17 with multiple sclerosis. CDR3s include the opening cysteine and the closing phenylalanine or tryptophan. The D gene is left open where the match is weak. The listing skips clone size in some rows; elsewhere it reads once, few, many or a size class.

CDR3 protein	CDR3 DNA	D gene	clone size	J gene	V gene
CSARVGTSHQETQYF	TGCAGTGCCCGGGTAGGGACTTCGCACCAAGAGACCCAGTACTTC	-	-	TRBJ2-5	TRBV20-1
CSARELLGQGYEQYF	TGCAGTGCTAGAGAGCTGTTGGGACAGGGCTACGAGCAGTACTTC	TRBD1	many	TRBJ2-7	TRBV20-1
CASSSLGASPGYTF	TGTGCCAGCAGCTCCTTGGGGGCTAGCCCCGGCTACACCTTC	-	-	TRBJ1-2	TRBV27
CSASGQVSNQPQHF	TGCAGTGCTAGTGGCCAGGTTAGCAATCAGCCCCAGCATTTT	-	-	TRBJ1-5	TRBV20-1
CASRNPGRVETQYF	TGTGCCAGCAGAAATCCGGGACGGGTGGAGACCCAGTACTTC	-	-	TRBJ2-5	TRBV6-2/TRBV6-3
CSAKKLSRGDEQFF	TGCAGCGCAAAAAAACTCTCTAGAGGGGATGAGCAGTTCTTC	-	-	TRBJ2-1	TRBV29-1
CASSLLLAGAGNEQYF	TGCGCCAGCAGCTTGCTGCTAGCGGGAGCTGGGAACGAGCAGTACTTC	TRBD2	many	TRBJ2-7	TRBV5-1
CSGSGGQGSYGYTF	TGCAGTGGATCCGGGGGACAGGGGAGCTATGGCTACACCTTC	TRBD1	many	TRBJ1-2	TRBV20-1
CSASLGAGTDTQYF	TGCAGTGCCTCCCTCGGCGCGGGCACAGATACGCAGTATTTT	-	many	TRBJ2-3	TRBV20-1
CAWSVQGYGYTF	TGTGCCTGGAGTGTACAGGGTTATGGCTACACCTTC	-	few	TRBJ1-2	TRBV30
CASSATGGSGNTIYF	TGCGCCAGCAGCGCGACAGGGGGCAGCGGAAACACCATATATTTT	TRBD1	-	TRBJ1-3	TRBV5-1
CASSPGGVGYEQYF	TGTGCCAGCAGCCCGGGGGGGGTAGGCTACGAGCAGTACTTC	TRBD2	many	TRBJ2-7	TRBV5-6
CASSLEGNEQYF	TGTGCCAGCAGCTTAGAGGGTAATGAGCAGTACTTC	-	-	TRBJ2-5	TRBV7-2
CASSLVGSAGELFF	TGTGCCAGCAGTTTAGTGGGATCGGCCGGGGAGCTGTTTTTT	-	-	TRBJ2-2	TRBV27
CASSAGLAGGYNEQFF	TGCGCCAGCAGCGCCGGACTAGCGGGGGGGTACAATGAGCAGTTCTTC	TRBD2	many	TRBJ2-1	TRBV5-1
CASSQEPARDLNNEQFF	TGTGCCAGCAGCCAAGAGCCCGCCAGGGACCTAAACAATGAGCAGTTCTTC	-	-	TRBJ2-1	TRBV14
CASSPLLRARSDEQFF	TGTGCCAGCAGCCCCCTGCTACGGGCCCGGTCGGATGAGCAGTTCTTC	-	-	TRBJ2-1	TRBV9
CASSSTGKTNVLTF	TGTGCCAGCAGCTCCACAGGGAAAACCAACGTCCTGACTTTC	-	-	TRBJ2-6	TRBV28
CSARPGGTTDTQYF	TGCAGTGCTAGACCAGGGGGCACCACAGATACGCAGTATTTT	TRBD1	many	TRBJ2-3	TRBV20-1
CAWSASDRPYEQYF	TGTGCCTGGAGTGCTTCAGATCGACCCTACGAGCAGTACTTC	-	-	TRBJ2-7	TRBV30
CASSNAYEQYF	TGTGCCAGCAGCAACGCCTACGAGCAGTACTTC	-	-	TRBJ2-7	TRBV7-9
CASSPAPTGSLNEQFF	TGCGCCAGCAGCCCGGCCCCAACCGGGAGTCTGAATGAGCAGTTCTTC	-	-	TRBJ2-1	TRBV5-1
CASSPAGTSGRGYQETQYF	TGTGCCAGCAGTCCCGCGGGGACTAGCGGGAGGGGGTACCAAGAGACCCAGTACTTC	TRBD2	few	TRBJ2-5	TRBV12-3/TRBV12-4
CASSLRPLGDTQYF	TGTGCCAGCAGTCTCCGGCCCCTTGGAGATACGCAGTATTTT	-	many	TRBJ2-3	TRBV28
CVSSFGRRDPSEQYF	TGCGTCAGCAGCTTCGGGCGGAGGGACCCTAGCGAGCAGTACTTC	-	-	TRBJ2-7	TRBV5-1
CASSLAEKSDYGYTF	TGCGCCAGCAGCTTGGCCGAAAAGAGCGACTATGGCTACACCTTC	-	few	TRBJ1-2	TRBV5-1
CASSLVQLTDTQYF	TGCGCCAGCAGCTTGGTTCAGCTCACAGATACGCAGTATTTT	-	many	TRBJ2-3	TRBV5-1
CAGSGGSGRNEAFF	TGTGCCGGCAGTGGGGGGAGTGGGCGGAATGAAGCTTTCTTT	-	-	TRBJ1-1	TRBV6-1
CASRVEGSSYEQYF	TGTGCCAGCAGGGTTGAGGGAAGCTCCTACGAGCAGTACTTC	-	many	TRBJ2-7	TRBV2
CASSPLPGLAVETQYF	TGTGCCAGCAGCCCTCTTCCGGGACTAGCGGTGGAGACCCAGTACTTC	TRBD2	many	TRBJ2-5	TRBV7-9
CASSDPGRSNYGYTF	TGTGCCAGCAGTGACCCTGGCAGATCTAACTATGGCTACACCTTC	-	many	TRBJ1-2	TRBV12-3/TRBV12-4
CASRVRDSNQPQHF	TGTGCCAGTAGAGTCCGGGACAGCAATCAGCCCCAGCATTTT	-	-	TRBJ1-5	TRBV19